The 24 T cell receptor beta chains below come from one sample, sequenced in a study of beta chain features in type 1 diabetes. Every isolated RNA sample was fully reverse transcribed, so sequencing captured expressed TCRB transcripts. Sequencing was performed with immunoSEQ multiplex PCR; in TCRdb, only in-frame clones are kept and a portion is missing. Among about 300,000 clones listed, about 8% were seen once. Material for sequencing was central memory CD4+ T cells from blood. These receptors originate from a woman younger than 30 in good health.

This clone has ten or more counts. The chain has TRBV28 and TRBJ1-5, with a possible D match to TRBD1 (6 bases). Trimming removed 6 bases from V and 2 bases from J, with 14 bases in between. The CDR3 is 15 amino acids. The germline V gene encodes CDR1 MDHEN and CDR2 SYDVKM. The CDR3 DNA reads TGTGCCAGCAGCCTACAGGGATTGGGCAATCAGCCCCAGCATTTT. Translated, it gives CASSLQGLGNQPQHF.

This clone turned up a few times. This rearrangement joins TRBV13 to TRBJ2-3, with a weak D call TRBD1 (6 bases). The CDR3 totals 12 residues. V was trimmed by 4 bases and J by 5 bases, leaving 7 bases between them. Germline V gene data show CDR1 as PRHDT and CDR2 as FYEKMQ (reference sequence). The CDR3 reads CASSSQGDTQYF. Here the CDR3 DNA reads TGTGCCAGCAGCTCACAGGGAGATACGCAGTATTTT.

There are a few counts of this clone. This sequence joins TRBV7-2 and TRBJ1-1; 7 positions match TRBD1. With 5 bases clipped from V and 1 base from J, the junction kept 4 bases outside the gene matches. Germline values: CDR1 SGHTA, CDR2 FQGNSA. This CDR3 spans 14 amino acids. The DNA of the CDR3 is TGTGCCAGCAGCCCCGGGACAGCGAACACTGAAGCTTTCTTT. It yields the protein CASSPGTANTEAFF. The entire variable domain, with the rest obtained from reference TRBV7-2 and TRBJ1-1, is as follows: GAGVSQSPSNKVTEKGKDVELRCDPISGHTALYWYRQSLGQGLEFLIYFQGNSAPDKSGLPSDRFSAERTGGSVSTLTIQRTQQEDSAVYLCASSPGTANTEAFFGQGTRLTVV.

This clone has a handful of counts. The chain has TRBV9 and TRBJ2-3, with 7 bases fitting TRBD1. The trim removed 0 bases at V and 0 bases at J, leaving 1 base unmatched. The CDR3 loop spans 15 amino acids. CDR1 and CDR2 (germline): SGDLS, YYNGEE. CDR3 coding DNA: TGTGCCAGCAGCGTAGAGGGGGCTAGCACAGATACGCAGTATTTT. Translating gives CASSVEGASTDTQYF.

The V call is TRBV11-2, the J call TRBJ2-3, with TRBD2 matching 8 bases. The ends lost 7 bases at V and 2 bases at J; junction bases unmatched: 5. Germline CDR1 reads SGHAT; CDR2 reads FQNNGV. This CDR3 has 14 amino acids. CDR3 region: CASKEAGVTDTQYF. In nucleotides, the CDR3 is TGTGCCAGCAAGGAAGCGGGAGTCACAGATACGCAGTATTTT.

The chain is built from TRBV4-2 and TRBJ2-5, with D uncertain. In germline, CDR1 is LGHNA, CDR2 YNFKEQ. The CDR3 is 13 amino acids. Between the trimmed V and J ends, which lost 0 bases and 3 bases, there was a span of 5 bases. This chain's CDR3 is CASSQDYKETQYF. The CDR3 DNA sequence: TGTGCCAGCAGCCAAGACTACAAAGAGACCCAGTACTTC.

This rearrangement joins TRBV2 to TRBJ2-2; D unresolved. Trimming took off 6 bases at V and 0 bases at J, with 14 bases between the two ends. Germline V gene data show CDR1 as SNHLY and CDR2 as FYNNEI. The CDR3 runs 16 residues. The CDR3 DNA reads TGTGCCAGCAGCCCTGGACGGATAGCGAACACCGGGGAGCTGTTTTTT. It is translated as CASSPGRIANTGELFF.

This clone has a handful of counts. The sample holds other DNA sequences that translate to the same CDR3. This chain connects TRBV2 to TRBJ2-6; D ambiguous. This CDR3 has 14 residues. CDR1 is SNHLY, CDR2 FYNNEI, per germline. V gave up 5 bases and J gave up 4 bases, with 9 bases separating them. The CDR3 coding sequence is TGTGCCAGCAGTCCCGGATCCGGGGCCAACGTCCTGACTTTC. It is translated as CASSPGSGANVLTF.

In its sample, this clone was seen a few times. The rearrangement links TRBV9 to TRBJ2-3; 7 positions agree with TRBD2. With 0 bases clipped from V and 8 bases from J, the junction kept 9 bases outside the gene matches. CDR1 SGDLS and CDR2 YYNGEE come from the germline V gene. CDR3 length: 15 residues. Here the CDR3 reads CASSVGLADWGTQYF. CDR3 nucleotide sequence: TGTGCCAGCAGCGTAGGCCTAGCGGATTGGGGTACGCAGTATTTT. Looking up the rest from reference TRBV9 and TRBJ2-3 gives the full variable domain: DSGVTQTPKHLITATGQRVTLRCSPRSGDLSVYWYQQSLDQGLQFLIQYYNGEERAKGNILERFSAQQFPDLHSELNLSSLELGDSALYFCASSVGLADWGTQYFGPGTRLTVL.

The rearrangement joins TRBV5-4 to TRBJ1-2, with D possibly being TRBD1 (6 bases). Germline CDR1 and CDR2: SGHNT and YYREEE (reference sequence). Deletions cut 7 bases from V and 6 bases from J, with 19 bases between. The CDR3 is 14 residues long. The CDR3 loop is CASRRGQGSDGYTF. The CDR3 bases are TGTGCCAGCCGCCGGGGGCAGGGGAGCGATGGCTACACCTTC.

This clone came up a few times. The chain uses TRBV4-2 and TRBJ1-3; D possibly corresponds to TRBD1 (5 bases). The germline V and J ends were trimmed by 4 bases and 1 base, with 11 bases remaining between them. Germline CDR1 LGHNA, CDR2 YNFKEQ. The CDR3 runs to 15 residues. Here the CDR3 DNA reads TGTGCCAGCAGCCGTAGGAGGGGATCTGGAAACACCATATATTTT. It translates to CASSRRRGSGNTIYF.

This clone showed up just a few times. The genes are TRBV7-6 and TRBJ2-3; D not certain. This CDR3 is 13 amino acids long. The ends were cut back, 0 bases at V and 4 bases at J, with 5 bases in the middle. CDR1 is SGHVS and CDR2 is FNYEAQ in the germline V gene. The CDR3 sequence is CASSLAGPDTQYF. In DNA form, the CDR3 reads TGTGCCAGCAGCTTAGCAGGGCCAGATACGCAGTATTTT.

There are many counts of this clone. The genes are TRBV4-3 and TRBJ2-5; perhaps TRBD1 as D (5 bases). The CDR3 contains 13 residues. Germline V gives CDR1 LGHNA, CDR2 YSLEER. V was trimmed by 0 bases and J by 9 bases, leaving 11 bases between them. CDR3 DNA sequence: TGCGCCAGCAGCCAAGAACATGGGGCGGCCCAGTACTTC. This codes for CASSQEHGAAQYF.

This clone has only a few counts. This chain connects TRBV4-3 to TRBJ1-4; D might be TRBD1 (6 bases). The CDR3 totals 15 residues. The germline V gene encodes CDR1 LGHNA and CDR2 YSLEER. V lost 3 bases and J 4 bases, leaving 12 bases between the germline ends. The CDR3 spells CASSHRGIGNEKLFF. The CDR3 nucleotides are TGCGCCAGCAGCCATAGGGGGATAGGTAATGAAAAACTGTTTTTT.

CDR3 bases: TGTGCCAGCAGCGCCCAGATGCAAGAAAAACTGTTTTTT. Protein product: CASSAQMQEKLFF. V usage is TRBV11-3 and J usage is TRBJ1-4; unclear D gene. V was cut by 5 bases and J by 8 bases, with 12 bases left in between. CDR1 and CDR2 (germline): SGHNT, YENEEA. CDR3 length equals 13 residues.

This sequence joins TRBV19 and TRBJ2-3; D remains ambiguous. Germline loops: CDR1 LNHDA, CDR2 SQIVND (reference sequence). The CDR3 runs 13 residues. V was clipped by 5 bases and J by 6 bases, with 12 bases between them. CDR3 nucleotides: TGTGCCAGTAGTCCGAGCCTTAGGGATACGCAGTATTTT. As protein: CASSPSLRDTQYF.

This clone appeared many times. CDR3 region: CASSSSRGTQYF. For the CDR3, the DNA is TGTGCCAGCAGCTCCTCACGGGGTACGCAGTATTTT. V gene TRBV28 combines with J gene TRBJ2-3, with D perhaps matching TRBD2 (5 bases). Between the trimmed V and J ends, which lost 6 bases and 8 bases, there was a span of 12 bases. The CDR3 runs to 12 residues. Per the germline V gene, CDR1 is MDHEN and CDR2 is SYDVKM.

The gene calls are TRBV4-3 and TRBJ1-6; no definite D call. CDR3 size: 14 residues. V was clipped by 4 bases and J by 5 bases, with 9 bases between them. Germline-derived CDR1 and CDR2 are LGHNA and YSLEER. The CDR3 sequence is CASSRLEDNSPLHF. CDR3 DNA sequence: TGCGCCAGCAGCCGCCTGGAGGATAATTCACCCCTCCACTTT.

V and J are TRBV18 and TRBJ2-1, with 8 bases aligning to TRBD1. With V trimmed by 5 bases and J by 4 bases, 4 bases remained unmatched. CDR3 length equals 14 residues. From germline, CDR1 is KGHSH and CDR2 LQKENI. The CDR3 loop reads CASSWGTGYNEQFF. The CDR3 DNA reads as TGTGCCAGCTCATGGGGGACAGGTTACAATGAGCAGTTCTTC.

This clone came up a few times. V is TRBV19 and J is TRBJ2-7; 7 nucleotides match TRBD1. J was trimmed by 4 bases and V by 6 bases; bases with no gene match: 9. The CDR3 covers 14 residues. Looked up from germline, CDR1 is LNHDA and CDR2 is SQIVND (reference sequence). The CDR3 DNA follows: TGTGCCAGTAGCCTCCACAGGGGTCAATACGAGCAGTACTTC. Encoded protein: CASSLHRGQYEQYF.

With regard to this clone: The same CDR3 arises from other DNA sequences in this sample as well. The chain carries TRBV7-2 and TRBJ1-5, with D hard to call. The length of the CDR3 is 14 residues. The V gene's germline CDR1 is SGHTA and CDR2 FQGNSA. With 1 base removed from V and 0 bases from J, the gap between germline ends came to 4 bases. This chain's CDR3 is CASSLDSSNQPQHF. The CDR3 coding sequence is TGTGCCAGCAGCTTAGACAGTAGCAATCAGCCCCAGCATTTT.

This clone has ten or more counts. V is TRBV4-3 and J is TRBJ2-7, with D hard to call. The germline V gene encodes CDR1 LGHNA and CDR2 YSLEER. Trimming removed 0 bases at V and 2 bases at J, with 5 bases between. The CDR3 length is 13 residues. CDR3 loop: CASSQDGAYEQYV. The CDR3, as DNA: TGCGCCAGCAGCCAAGACGGAGCCTACGAGCAGTACGTC.

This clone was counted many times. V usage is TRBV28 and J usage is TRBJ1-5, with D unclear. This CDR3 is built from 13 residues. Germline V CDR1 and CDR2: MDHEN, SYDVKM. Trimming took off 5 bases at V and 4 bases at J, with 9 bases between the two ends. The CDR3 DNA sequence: TGTGCCAGCAGTGGGCCGCGGAATCAGCCCCAGCATTTT. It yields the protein CASSGPRNQPQHF.

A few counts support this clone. CDR3 coding DNA: TGCGCCAGCAGTTTTCAAGGGGGTGATCAGCCCCAGCATTTT. It specifies CASSFQGGDQPQHF. The chain recombines TRBV23-1 with TRBJ1-5, with TRBD1 as a possible D gene (6 bases). TRBV23-1 is annotated as an ORF whose role is uncertain. V was pared by 5 bases and J by 5 bases, with 13 bases between. The CDR3 loop spans 14 amino acids.